This T cell receptor beta chain originates from a study of blood T cells in healthy people across ages. The donors, healthy Caucasians from Russia, were aged 6 to 90. Next came a second PCR, run for roughly 7 to 12 cycles, which used a sample-barcoded 5' primer along with a J-beta primer mix. TCRdb analysed the 5' RACE reads with MiXCR anew, one entry per CDR3 protein. Here the sample spans some 1.5 million distinct CDR3 sequences, roughly 30% being singletons. The study's findings and limits: Age brought a roughly linear fall in TCR beta diversity measured per million T cells. Expanded clonotype shifts may have been confounded, as the donors had an unknown CMV status. Without sorted subsets, naive and antigen-experienced compartments could not be conclusively compared.

Turning to this clonotype: Its target is not known.

V shed 0 bases and J shed 4 bases, with 11 bases lying between them. The CDR3 length is 15 residues. Germline V CDR1 and CDR2: KGHDR, SFDVKD. The origin of this receptor is a woman aged 30 to 39 in good health. The sample consisted of blood. The chain links TRBV24-1 to TRBJ1-1; D may be TRBD1 (5 bases). In DNA form, the CDR3 reads TGTGCCACCAGTGATTTGGGGGCTGGGGGCACTGAAGCTTTCTTT. Translated: CATSDLGAGGTEAFF.